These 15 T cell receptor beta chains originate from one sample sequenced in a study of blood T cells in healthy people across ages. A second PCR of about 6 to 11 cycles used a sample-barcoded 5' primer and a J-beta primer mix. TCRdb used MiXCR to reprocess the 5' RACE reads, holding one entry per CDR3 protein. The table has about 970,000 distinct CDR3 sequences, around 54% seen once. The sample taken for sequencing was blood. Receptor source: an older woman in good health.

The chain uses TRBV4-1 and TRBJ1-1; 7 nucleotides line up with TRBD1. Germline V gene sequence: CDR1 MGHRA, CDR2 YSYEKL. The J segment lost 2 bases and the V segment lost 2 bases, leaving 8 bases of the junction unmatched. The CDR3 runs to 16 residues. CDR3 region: CASSQHDRAQNTEAFF. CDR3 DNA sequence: TGCGCCAGCAGCCAACATGACAGGGCGCAAAACACTGAAGCTTTCTTT.

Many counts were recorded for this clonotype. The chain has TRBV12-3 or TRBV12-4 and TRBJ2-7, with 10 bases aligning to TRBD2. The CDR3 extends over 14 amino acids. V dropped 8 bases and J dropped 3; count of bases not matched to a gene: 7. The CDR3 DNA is TGTGCCAGCGGGACACGGACTAGCGGCTACGAGCAGTACTTC. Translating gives CASGTRTSGYEQYF.

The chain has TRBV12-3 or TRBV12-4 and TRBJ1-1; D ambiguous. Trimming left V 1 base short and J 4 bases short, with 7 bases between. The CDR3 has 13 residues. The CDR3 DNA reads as TGTGCCAGCAGTTTAGGGTTCGGCACTGAAGCTTTCTTT. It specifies CASSLGFGTEAFF.

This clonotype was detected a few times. This chain's CDR3 is CGIRRTRDYGYTF. The CDR3 coding sequence is TGTGGGATTCGACGCACAAGGGACTATGGCTACACCTTC. The chain couples TRBV12-3 or TRBV12-4 to TRBJ1-2; no firm D call. The CDR3 runs 13 residues.

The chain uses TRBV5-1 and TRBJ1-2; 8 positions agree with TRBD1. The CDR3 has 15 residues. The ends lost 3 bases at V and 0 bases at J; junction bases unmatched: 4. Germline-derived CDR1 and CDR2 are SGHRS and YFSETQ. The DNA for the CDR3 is TGCGCCAGCAGCTCGACAGGGGTTCCTAACTATGGCTACACCTTC. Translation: CASSSTGVPNYGYTF.

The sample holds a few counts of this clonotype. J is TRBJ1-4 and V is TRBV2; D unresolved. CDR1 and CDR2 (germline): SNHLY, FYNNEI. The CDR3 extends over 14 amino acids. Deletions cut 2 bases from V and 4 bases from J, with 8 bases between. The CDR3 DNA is TGTGCCAGCAGTGAAAGACTGGATAATGAAAAACTGTTTTTT. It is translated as CASSERLDNEKLFF.

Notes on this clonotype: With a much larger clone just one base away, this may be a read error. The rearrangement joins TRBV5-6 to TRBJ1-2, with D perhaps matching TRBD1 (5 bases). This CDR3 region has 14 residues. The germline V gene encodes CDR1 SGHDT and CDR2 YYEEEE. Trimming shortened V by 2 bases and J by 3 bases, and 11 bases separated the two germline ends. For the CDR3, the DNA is TGTGCCAGCAGCTTCGGGGCGCAAGACTATGGCTACACCTTC. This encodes CASSFGAQDYGYTF.

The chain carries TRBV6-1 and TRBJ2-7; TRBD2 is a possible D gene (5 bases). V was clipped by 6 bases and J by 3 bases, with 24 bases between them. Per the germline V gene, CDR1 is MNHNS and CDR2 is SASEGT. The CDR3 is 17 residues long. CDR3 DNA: TGTGCCAGCAGACATTACGCCCCGGGAATTCAGAGCTACGAGCAGTACTTC. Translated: CASRHYAPGIQSYEQYF.

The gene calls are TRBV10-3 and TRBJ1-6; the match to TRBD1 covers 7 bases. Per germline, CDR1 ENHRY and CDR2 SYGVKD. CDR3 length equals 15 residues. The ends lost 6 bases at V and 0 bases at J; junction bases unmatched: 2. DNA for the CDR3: TGTGCCATCAGCAGACAGGGCTCCTATAATTCACCCCTCCACTTT. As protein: CAISRQGSYNSPLHF.

The CDR3 protein is CASSQQKVRGEQFF. CDR3 bases: TGTGCCAGCAGCCAGCAAAAAGTAAGGGGCGAGCAGTTCTTC. The chain links TRBV7-2 to TRBJ2-1; weak D call: TRBD1 (5 bases). V was trimmed by 5 bases and J by 10 bases, leaving 18 bases between them. The germline V gene encodes CDR1 SGHTA and CDR2 FQGNSA. The CDR3 is 14 residues long.

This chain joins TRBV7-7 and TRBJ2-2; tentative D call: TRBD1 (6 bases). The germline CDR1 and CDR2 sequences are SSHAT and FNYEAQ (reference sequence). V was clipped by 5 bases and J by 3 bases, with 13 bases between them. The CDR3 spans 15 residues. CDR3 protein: CASSPQGPHTGELFF. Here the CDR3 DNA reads TGTGCCAGCAGCCCCCAGGGGCCCCACACCGGGGAGCTGTTTTTT.

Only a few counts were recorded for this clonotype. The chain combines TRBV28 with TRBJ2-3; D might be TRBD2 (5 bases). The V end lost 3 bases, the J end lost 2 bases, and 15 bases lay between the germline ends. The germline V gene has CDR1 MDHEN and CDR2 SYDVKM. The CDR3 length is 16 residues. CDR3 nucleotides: TGTGCCAGCAGTTTCAGCGGCAGGAGCATCACAGATACGCAGTATTTT. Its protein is CASSFSGRSITDTQYF.

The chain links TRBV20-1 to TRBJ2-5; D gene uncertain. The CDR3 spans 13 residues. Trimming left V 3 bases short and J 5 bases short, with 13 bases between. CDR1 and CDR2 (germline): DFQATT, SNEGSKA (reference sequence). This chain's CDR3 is CSASAVRPETQYF. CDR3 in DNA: TGCAGTGCTAGCGCCGTGCGGCCGGAGACCCAGTACTTC.

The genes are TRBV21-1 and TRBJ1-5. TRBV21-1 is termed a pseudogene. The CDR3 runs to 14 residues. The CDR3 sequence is CASSKEACGQPQHF. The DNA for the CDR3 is TGTGCCAGCAGCAAAGAGGCGTGCGGTCAGCCCCAGCATTTT.

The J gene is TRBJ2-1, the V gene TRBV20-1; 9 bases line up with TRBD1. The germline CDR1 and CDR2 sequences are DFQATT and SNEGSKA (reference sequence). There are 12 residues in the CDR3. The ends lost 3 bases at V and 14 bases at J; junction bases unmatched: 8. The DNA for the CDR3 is TGCAGTGCTAGGGGGGGACAGGGAATAGAGTTCTTC. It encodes CSARGGQGIEFF.